This T cell receptor beta chain was recorded in a study of spatial heterogeneity in lung cancer. As for the study in general: Sequences of the beta chain were consistently detected in greater numbers than alpha-chain sequences. Study results and caveats: Counts of expanded intratumoral alpha and beta TCRs tracked tumor mutation counts.

Time point here: sample taken at primary tumor resection. At least ten counts were recorded for this clonotype. The antigen is not known. With the library built for alpha chains, this beta chain is off target and its frequency is not meaningful. Germline CDR1 reads KGHDR; CDR2 reads SFDVKD. The CDR3 length is 20 residues. The V segment lost 0 bases and the J segment 0 bases; nucleotides outside the gene matches: 12. Individually, TCR cDNA molecules were each labelled with a unique molecular identifier. One entry per CDR3 protein results from TCRdb running MiXCR on the 5' RACE reads. The profile shows 5,600 or so distinct CDR3 sequences, 4.8% of them singletons.

The specimen was lung tumor tissue, collected at surgery. The rearrangement joins TRBV24-1 to TRBJ1-5; 8 bases align to TRBD1. The source is a male donor with early-stage non-small cell lung cancer. For the CDR3, the DNA is TGTGCCACCAGTGATTTGATTGGGACAGGTGGGGCATCTAGCAATCAGCCCCAGCATTTT. Amino acids: CATSDLIGTGGASSNQPQHF.